The TCR beta chain under discussion was sequenced for a study of cytomegalovirus exposure and HLA in healthy donors. As to this clone: Its target is unknown.

Notes on the study in general: Most observed TCR sequences were rare, whereas some public TCRs were detected in many donors.

Germline CDR1 reads SGHAT; CDR2 reads FQNNGV. With 5 bases removed from V and 8 bases from J, the gap between germline ends came to 15 bases. The CDR3 spans 14 residues. The PCR employed 60 Vbeta primers together with 13 Jbeta primers. Sequencing used immunoSEQ multiplex PCR; TCRdb keeps in-frame clones, though not all of them. The table records about 100,000 clones, 81% of them present only once. The TCR was taken from a woman aged 70-85 years in good health and CMV-seropositive. The gene calls are TRBV11-2 and TRBJ1-4; D not certain. The sample was PBMCs. CDR3 DNA: TGTGCCAGCAGCCCCGCCGGGGATGTGGAAAAACTGTTTTTT. It yields the protein CASSPAGDVEKLFF.